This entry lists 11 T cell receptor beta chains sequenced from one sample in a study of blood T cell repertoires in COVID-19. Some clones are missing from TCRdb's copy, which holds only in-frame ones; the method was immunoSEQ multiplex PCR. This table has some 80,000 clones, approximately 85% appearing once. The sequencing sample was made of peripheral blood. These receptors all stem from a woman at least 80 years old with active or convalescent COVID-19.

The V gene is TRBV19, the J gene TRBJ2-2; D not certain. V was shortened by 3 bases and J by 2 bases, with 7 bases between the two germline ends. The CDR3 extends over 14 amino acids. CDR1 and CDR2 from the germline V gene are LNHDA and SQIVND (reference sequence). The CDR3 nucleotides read TGTGCCAGTAGTATCCATGGCAACACCGGGGAGCTGTTTTTT. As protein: CASSIHGNTGELFF.

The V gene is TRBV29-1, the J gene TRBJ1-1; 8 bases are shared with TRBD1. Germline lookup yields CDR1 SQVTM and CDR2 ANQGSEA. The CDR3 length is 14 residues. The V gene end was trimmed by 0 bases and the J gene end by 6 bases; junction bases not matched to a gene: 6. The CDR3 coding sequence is TGCAGCGTTGAAGATGCAGACAGGGGACCTGAAGCTTTCTTT. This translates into CSVEDADRGPEAFF.

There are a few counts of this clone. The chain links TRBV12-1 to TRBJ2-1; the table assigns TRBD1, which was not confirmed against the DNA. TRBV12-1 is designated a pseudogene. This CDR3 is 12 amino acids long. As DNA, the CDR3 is TGTGCCAGCAGCTTTGTTAGGGGGGAGCAGTTCTTC. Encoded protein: CASSFVRGEQFF.

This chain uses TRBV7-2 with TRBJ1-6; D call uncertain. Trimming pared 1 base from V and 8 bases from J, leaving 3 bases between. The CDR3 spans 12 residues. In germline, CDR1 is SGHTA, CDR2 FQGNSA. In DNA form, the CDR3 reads TGTGCCAGCAGCTTAGACTATTCACCCCTCCACTTT. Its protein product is CASSLDYSPLHF.

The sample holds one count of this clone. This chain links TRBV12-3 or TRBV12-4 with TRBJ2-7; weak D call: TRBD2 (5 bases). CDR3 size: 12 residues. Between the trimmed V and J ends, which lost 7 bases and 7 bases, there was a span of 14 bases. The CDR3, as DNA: TGTGCCAGCACCCTGGACTCCAGGGAGCAGTACTTC. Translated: CASTLDSREQYF.

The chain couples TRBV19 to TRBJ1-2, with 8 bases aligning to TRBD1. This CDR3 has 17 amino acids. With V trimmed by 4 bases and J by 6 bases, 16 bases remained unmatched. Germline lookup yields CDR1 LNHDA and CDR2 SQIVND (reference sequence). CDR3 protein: CASSTRRAVTGADGYTF. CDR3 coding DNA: TGTGCCAGTAGTACCCGGAGAGCGGTGACAGGGGCGGATGGCTACACCTTC.

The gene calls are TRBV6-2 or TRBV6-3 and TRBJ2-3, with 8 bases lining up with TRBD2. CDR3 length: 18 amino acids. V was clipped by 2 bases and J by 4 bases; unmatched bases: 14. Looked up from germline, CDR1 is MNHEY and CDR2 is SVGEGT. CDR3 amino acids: CASSYGWRPAGAADTQYF. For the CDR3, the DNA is TGTGCCAGCAGTTACGGCTGGCGGCCAGCGGGGGCGGCAGATACGCAGTATTTT.

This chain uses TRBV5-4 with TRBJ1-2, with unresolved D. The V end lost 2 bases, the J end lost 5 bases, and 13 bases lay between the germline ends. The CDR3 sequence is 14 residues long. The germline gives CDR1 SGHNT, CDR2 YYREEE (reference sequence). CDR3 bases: TGTGCCAGCAGCTTAAACTGGGGAGGTTATGGCTACACCTTC. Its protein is CASSLNWGGYGYTF. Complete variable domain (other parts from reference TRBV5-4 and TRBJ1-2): ETGVTQSPTHLIKTRGQQVTLRCSSQSGHNTVSWYQQALGQGPQFIFQYYREEENGRGNFPPRFSGLQFPNYSSELNVNALELDDSALYLCASSLNWGGYGYTFGSGTRLTVV.

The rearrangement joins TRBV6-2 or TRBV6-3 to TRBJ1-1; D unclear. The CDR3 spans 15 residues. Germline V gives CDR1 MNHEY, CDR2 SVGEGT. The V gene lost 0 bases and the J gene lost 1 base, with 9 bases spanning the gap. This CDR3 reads CASSYSRRRNTEAFF. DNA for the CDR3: TGTGCCAGCAGTTACTCCCGGCGGCGGAACACTGAAGCTTTCTTT.

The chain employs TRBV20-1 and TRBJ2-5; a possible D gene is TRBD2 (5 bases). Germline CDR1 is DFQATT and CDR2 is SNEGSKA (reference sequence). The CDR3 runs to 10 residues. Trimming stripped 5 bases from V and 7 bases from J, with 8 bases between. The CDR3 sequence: CSALAGTQYF. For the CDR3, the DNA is TGCAGTGCTCTGGCGGGGACCCAGTACTTC.

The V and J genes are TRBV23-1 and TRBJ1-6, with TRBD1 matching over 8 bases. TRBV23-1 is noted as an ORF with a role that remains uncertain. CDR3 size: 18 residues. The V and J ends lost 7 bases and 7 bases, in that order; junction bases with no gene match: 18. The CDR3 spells CASNPGGQGVFGNSPLHF. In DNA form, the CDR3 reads TGCGCCAGCAACCCGGGAGGACAGGGAGTATTTGGCAATTCACCCCTCCACTTT.